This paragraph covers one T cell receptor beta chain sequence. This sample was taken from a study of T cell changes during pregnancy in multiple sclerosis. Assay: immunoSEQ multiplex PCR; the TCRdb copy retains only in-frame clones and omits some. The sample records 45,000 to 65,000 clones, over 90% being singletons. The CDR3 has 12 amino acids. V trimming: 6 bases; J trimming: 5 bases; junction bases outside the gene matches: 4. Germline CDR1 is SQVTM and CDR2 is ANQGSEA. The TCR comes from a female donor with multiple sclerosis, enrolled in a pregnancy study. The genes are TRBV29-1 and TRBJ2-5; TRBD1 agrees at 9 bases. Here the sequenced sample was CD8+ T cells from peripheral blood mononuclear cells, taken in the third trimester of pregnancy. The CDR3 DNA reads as TGCAGCGTAACAGGGGGCCGGGAGACCCAGTACTTC. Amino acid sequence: CSVTGGRETQYF. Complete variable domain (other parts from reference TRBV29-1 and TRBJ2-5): SAVISQKPSRDICQRGTSLTIQCQVDSQVTMMFWYRQQPGQSLTLIATANQGSEATYESGFVIDKFPISRPNLTFSTLTVSNMSPEDSSIYLCSVTGGRETQYFGPGTRLLVL.